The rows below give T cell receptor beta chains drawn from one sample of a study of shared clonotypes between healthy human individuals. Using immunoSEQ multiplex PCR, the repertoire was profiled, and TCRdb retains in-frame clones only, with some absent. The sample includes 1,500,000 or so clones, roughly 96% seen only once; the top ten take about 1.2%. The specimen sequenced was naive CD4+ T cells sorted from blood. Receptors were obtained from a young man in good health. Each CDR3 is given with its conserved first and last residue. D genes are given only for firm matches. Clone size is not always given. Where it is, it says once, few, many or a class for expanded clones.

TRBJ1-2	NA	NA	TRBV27	CASSLLESNYGYTF	TGTGCCAGCAGTTTATTGGAGTCTAACTATGGCTACACCTTC
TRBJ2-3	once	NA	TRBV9	CASSGQLLSSTDTQYF	TGTGCCAGCAGCGGCCAATTACTCTCTAGCACAGATACGCAGTATTTT
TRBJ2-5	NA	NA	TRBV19	CASSFVQETQYF	TGTGCCAGTAGTTTCGTTCAAGAGACCCAGTACTTC
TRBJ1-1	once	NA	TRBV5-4	CASSLRGRGTEAFF	TGTGCCAGCAGCTTAAGAGGAAGGGGCACTGAAGCTTTCTTT
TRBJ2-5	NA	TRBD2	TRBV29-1	CSVVDGGRSETQYF	TGCAGCGTTGTTGATGGCGGGAGATCTGAGACCCAGTACTTC
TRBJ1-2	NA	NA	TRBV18	CASSQDGNYGYTF	TGTGCCAGCTCACAGGACGGTAACTATGGCTACACCTTC
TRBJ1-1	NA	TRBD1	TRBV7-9	CASSTGQGGTEAFF	TGTGCCAGCAGCACGGGACAGGGGGGCACTGAAGCTTTCTTT
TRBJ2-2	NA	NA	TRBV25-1	CASSEPGLTVPGELFF	TGTGCCAGCAGTGAACCGGGGCTTACAGTTCCCGGGGAGCTGTTTTTT
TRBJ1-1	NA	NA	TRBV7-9	CASSLELVTENTEAFF	TGTGCCAGCAGCTTAGAATTGGTAACAGAGAACACTGAAGCTTTCTTT
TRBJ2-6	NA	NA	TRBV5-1	CASSRQEFSGANVLTF	TGCGCCAGCAGCCGACAGGAATTCTCTGGGGCCAACGTCCTGACTTTC
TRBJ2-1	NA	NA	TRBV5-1	CASSLLFSGGTDEQFF	TGCGCCAGCAGCTTGTTATTTAGTGGGGGAACAGATGAGCAGTTCTTC
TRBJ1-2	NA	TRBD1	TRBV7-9	CASSDHRGADGYTF	TGTGCCAGCAGCGATCACAGGGGGGCGGATGGCTACACCTTC
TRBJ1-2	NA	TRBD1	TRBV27	CASRPQDRGRNYGYTF	TGTGCCAGCAGACCGCAGGACAGGGGGAGAAACTATGGCTACACCTTC
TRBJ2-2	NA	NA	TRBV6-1	CAIGGLMNTGELFF	TGTGCCATTGGGGGGTTAATGAACACCGGGGAGCTGTTTTTT
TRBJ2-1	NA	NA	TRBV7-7	CASSLSWEDEQFF	TGTGCTAGCAGCTTATCTTGGGAGGATGAGCAGTTCTTC
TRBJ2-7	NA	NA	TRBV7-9	CASTPTGAVNGEQYF	TGTGCCAGCACCCCGACGGGGGCCGTGAATGGGGAGCAGTACTTC
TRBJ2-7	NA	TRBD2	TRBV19	CASRRAGDPYEQYF	TGTGCCTCGAGAAGGGCGGGGGATCCCTACGAGCAGTACTTC
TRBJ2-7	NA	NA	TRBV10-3	CAIRGEGVHEQYF	TGTGCCATCAGGGGGGAGGGGGTCCACGAGCAGTACTTC
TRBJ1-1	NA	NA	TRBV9	CASSVGDGSMNTEAFF	TGTGCCAGCAGCGTAGGGGACGGGTCAATGAACACTGAAGCTTTCTTT
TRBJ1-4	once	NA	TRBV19	CASRGRHLNEKLFF	TGTGCCAGTCGAGGCCGCCATTTGAATGAAAAACTGTTTTTT
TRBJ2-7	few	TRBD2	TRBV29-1	CSVRSGSYEQYF	TGCAGCGTTCGTAGCGGGAGCTACGAGCAGTACTTC
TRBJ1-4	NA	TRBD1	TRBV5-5	CASRFTGGPVEKLFF	TGTGCCAGCAGATTTACAGGGGGTCCCGTTGAAAAACTGTTTTTT
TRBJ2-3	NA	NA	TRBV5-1	CASSSEGDTQYF	TGCGCCAGCAGCTCGGAGGGAGATACGCAGTATTTT
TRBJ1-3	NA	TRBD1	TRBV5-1	CASSLGQGLGNTIYF	TGCGCCAGCAGCTTGGGACAGGGACTTGGAAACACCATATATTTT
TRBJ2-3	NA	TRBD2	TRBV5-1	CASSLLAGGSTDTQYF	TGCGCCAGCAGCTTGTTGGCGGGAGGGAGCACAGATACGCAGTATTTT
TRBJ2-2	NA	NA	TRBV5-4	CASSTPDGGGELFF	TGTGCCAGCAGCACCCCGGACGGAGGCGGGGAGCTGTTTTTT
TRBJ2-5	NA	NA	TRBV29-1	CSVVRAMETQYF	TGCAGCGTTGTTCGGGCGATGGAGACCCAGTACTTC